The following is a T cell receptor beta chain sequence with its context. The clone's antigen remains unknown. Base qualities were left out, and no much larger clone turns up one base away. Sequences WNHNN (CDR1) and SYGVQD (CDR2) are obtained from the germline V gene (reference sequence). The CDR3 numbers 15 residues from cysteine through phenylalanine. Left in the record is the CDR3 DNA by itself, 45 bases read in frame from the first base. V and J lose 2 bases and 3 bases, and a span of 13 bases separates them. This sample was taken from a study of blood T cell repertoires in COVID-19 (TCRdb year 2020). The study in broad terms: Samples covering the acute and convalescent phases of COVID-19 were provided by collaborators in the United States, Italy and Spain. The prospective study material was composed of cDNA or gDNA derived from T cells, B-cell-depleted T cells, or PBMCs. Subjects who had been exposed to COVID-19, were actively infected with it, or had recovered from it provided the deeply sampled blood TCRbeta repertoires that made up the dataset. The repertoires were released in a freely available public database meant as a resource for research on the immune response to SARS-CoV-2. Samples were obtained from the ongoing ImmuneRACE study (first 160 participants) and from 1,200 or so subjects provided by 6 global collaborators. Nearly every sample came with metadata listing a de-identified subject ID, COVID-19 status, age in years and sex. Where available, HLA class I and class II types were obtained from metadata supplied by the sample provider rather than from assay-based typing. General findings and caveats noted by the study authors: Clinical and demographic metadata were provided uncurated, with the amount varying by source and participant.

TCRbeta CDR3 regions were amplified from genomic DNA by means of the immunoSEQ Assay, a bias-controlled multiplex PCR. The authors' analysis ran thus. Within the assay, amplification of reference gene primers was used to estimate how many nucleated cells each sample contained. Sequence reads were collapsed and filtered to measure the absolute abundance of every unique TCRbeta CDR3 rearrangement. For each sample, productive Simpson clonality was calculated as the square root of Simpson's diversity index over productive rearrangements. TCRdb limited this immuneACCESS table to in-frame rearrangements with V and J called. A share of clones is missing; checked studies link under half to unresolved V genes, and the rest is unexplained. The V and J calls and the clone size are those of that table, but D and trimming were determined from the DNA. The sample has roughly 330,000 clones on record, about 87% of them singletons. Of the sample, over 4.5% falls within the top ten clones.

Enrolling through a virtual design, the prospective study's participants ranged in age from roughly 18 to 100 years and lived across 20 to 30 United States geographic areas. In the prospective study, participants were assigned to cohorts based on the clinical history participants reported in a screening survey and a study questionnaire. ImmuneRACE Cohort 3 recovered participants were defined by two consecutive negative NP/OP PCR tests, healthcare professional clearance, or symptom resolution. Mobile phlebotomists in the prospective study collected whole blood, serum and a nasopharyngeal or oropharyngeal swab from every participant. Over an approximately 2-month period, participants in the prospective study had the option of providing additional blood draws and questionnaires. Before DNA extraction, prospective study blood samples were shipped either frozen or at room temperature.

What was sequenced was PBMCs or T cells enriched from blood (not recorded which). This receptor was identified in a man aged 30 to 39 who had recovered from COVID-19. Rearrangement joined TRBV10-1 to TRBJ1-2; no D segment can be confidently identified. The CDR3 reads CASSEKRGPDYGYTF. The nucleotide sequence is TGCGCCAGCAGTGAGAAGCGGGGTCCTGACTATGGCTACACCTTC.